These 18 T cell receptor beta chains were sequenced from one sample in a study of T cell responses to AZD1222 COVID-19 vaccine. TCRdb's copy holds only in-frame clones and misses some; the assay was immunoSEQ multiplex PCR. Among around 180,000 clones, 80% to 95% were seen once, and the ten largest hold more than 9%. This specimen was peripheral blood, taken on day 0 of AZD1222 vaccination. All receptors come from an adult in good health.

V is TRBV4-2 and J is TRBJ1-5; no reliable D call. The CDR3 totals 15 residues. CDR1 is LGHNA, CDR2 YNFKEQ, per germline. Trimming removed 1 base at V and 0 bases at J, with 7 bases between. CDR3 sequence: CASSQGPYSNQPQHF. Here the CDR3 DNA reads TGTGCCAGCAGCCAAGGGCCTTATAGCAATCAGCCCCAGCATTTT.

The chain employs TRBV4-1 and TRBJ1-6, with 12 bases fitting TRBD1. CDR3 size: 17 residues. V lost 1 base and J lost 7; bases outside the gene matches: 5. Germline CDR1 MGHRA, CDR2 YSYEKL. Here the CDR3 DNA reads TGCGCCAGCAGCCAAGTGGGACAGGGGGCAGAAAATTCACCCCTCCACTTT. Its translation is CASSQVGQGAENSPLHF.

This sequence joins TRBV5-8 and TRBJ2-7; tentatively, D is TRBD2 (5 bases). Germline V gene sequence: CDR1 SGHTS, CDR2 YDEGEE. V lost 0 bases, J lost 5 bases, and 12 bases lay in between. The CDR3 loop spans 14 amino acids. CDR3 coding DNA: TGTGCCAGCAGCTTGGCCACGGGAAGGGACGAGCAGTACTTC. Its protein is CASSLATGRDEQYF.

In nucleotides, the CDR3 is TGTGCCAGCAGCCAAGACCCCAGGGGGCGCGATTCACCCCTCCACTTT. It yields the protein CASSQDPRGRDSPLHF. This chain uses TRBV3-1 (or the pseudogene TRBV3-2) with TRBJ1-6; 8 bases agree with TRBD1. This CDR3 region has 16 residues. V gave up 0 bases and J gave up 8 bases; unmatched junction bases: 6. CDR1 is LGHDT, CDR2 YNNKEL, per germline (reference sequence).

The J gene is TRBJ1-2, the V gene TRBV18; 12 bases align to TRBD1. The CDR3 is 15 residues long. Germline CDR1 reads KGHSH; CDR2 reads LQKENI. V lost 4 bases and J lost 2; bases outside the gene matches: 2. The CDR3 here is CASSRGTGGNYGYTF. CDR3 DNA sequence: TGTGCCAGCTCACGCGGGACAGGGGGCAACTATGGCTACACCTTC.

The rearrangement uses TRBV25-1 and TRBJ2-1; the D is unclear. Germline lookup yields CDR1 MGHDK and CDR2 SYGVNS. V was clipped by 6 bases and J by 5 bases, with 17 bases between them. CDR3 size: 15 residues. The CDR3 bases are TGTGCCAGCAGGCCCTCCCCTCCCTCGGACAATGAGCAGTTCTTC. Protein product: CASRPSPPSDNEQFF.

The rearrangement links TRBV2 to TRBJ2-2; maybe TRBD2 (5 bases). V was cut by 6 bases and J by 0 bases, with 11 bases left in between. The CDR3 loop spans 15 amino acids. From germline, CDR1 is SNHLY and CDR2 FYNNEI. The CDR3 loop reads CASSVGLTNTGELFF. CDR3 sequence (DNA): TGTGCCAGCAGCGTAGGACTGACGAACACCGGGGAGCTGTTTTTT.

This clone was recorded once. This chain uses TRBV30 with TRBJ1-5; D remains unclear. This CDR3 contains 15 residues. V was shortened by 1 base and J by 4 bases, with 14 bases between the two germline ends. Germline assignment: CDR1 GTSNPN and CDR2 SVGIG (reference sequence). CDR3 in DNA: TGTGCCTGGAGTGGAGGGTCCGGAAATAATCAGCCCCAGCATTTT. It is translated as CAWSGGSGNNQPQHF.

The chain recombines TRBV7-9 with TRBJ2-7, with D possibly matching TRBD2 (6 bases). The CDR3 is 12 amino acids. The V gene's germline CDR1 is SEHNR and CDR2 FQNEAQ (reference sequence). Trimming removed 5 bases from V and 4 bases from J, with 9 bases in between. In DNA, the CDR3 is TGTGCCAGCAGCCGGGGGATTTACGAGCAGTACTTC. Encoded protein: CASSRGIYEQYF.

The chain recombines TRBV7-9 with TRBJ1-1, with 8 bases lining up with TRBD1. V shed 5 bases, J shed 3 bases, and the junction held 5 bases outside the gene matches. CDR1 is SEHNR, CDR2 FQNEAQ, per germline (reference sequence). The CDR3 length is 14 residues. The CDR3, as DNA: TGTGCCAGCAGCCCAAGGGGACAGGACACTGAAGCTTTCTTT. Protein product: CASSPRGQDTEAFF.

The gene calls are TRBV20-1 and TRBJ2-1, with D unresolved. V lost 6 bases and J lost 0, with 15 bases in between. Germline assignment: CDR1 DFQATT and CDR2 SNEGSKA (reference sequence). The CDR3 covers 15 residues. CDR3 region: CSASKPGSSYNEQFF. Here the CDR3 DNA reads TGCAGTGCCAGTAAACCAGGAAGCTCCTACAATGAGCAGTTCTTC.

J is TRBJ2-1 and V is TRBV6-6, with 9 nucleotides matching TRBD2. V was pared by 2 bases and J by 6 bases, with 5 bases of the junction left unmatched. This CDR3 region has 15 residues. Germline assignment: CDR1 MNHNY and CDR2 SVGAGI (reference sequence). The CDR3 region is CASSYPGLALNEQFF. The DNA of the CDR3 is TGTGCCAGCAGTTACCCGGGACTAGCCCTCAATGAGCAGTTCTTC.

J is TRBJ1-1 and V is TRBV29-1; D gene uncertain. The germline V gene has CDR1 SQVTM and CDR2 ANQGSEA. The CDR3 contains 13 residues. The V end lost 4 bases, the J end lost 3 bases, and 12 bases lay between the germline ends. CDR3 residues: CSVGGGMDTEAFF. In DNA form, the CDR3 reads TGCAGCGTTGGAGGAGGGATGGACACTGAAGCTTTCTTT.

This chain joins TRBV7-2 and TRBJ1-2; maybe TRBD1 (6 bases). Trimming stripped 6 bases from V and 3 bases from J, with 17 bases between. This CDR3 has 15 residues. Germline V gene lookup returns CDR1 SGHTA and CDR2 FQGNSA. CDR3 DNA sequence: TGTGCCAGCAGAGACGGAACAGGGAGGGACTATGGCTACACCTTC. It is translated as CASRDGTGRDYGYTF. Complete variable domain (other parts from reference TRBV7-2 and TRBJ1-2): GAGVSQSPSNKVTEKGKDVELRCDPISGHTALYWYRQSLGQGLEFLIYFQGNSAPDKSGLPSDRFSAERTGGSVSTLTIQRTQQEDSAVYLCASRDGTGRDYGYTFGSGTRLTVV.

This CDR3 reads CASSLGGGFGTEAFF. The CDR3 bases are TGTGCCAGCAGTTTAGGGGGAGGGTTCGGCACTGAAGCTTTCTTT. This chain joins TRBV28 and TRBJ1-1; a weak D match, TRBD1 (5 bases). Germline V gene data show CDR1 as MDHEN and CDR2 as SYDVKM. With 2 bases removed from V and 4 bases from J, the gap between germline ends came to 14 bases. The CDR3 covers 15 residues.

This clone has more than one count but fewer than ten. The DNA for the CDR3 is TGTGCCAGCAGTGAGGGGTCTCCCAATGAGCAGTTCTTC. It codes for CASSEGSPNEQFF. The chain joins TRBV6-4 to TRBJ2-1; no definite D call. The germline V gene has CDR1 MRHNA and CDR2 SNTAGT. This CDR3 region has 13 residues. Trimming pared 3 bases from V and 6 bases from J, leaving 9 bases between.

V is TRBV2 and J is TRBJ2-7; D call uncertain. This CDR3 region has 11 residues. Germline V gives CDR1 SNHLY, CDR2 FYNNEI. Trimming removed 3 bases at V and 4 bases at J, with 4 bases between. DNA for the CDR3: TGTGCCAGCAGTGATGGGTACGAGCAGTACTTC. Residues: CASSDGYEQYF.

The chain joins TRBV10-3 to TRBJ2-1; TRBD2 aligns across 8 bases. Germline CDR1 reads ENHRY; CDR2 reads SYGVKD. The ends lost 0 bases at V and 0 bases at J; junction bases unmatched: 13. This CDR3 region has 20 residues. The CDR3 loop reads CAISESVGVASGGSYNEQFF. As DNA, the CDR3 is TGTGCCATCAGTGAGTCAGTTGGGGTAGCCAGCGGGGGCTCCTACAATGAGCAGTTCTTC.